The present T cell receptor (beta chain) was sequenced within a study of blood T cell repertoires in COVID-19. Study background: Acute-phase and convalescent COVID-19 samples originated in the United States, Italy and Spain. The analysed material was cDNA or gDNA that came from T cells, B-cell-depleted T cells, or PBMCs.

The CDR3 extends over 17 amino acids. The J segment lost 1 base and the V segment lost 5 bases, leaving 13 bases of the junction unmatched. CDR1 is SQVTM and CDR2 is ANQGSEA in the germline V gene. In the original analysis: Reference gene primer amplification yielded estimated nucleated cell counts. Clones were sequenced by immunoSEQ multiplex PCR, and TCRdb holds only the in-frame ones, with some missing. The DNA was the basis for D and trimming; V, J and clone size are from that table. The data contain tens of thousands of clones, about 86% of them singletons. The V gene is TRBV29-1, the J gene TRBJ2-1; the match to TRBD2 covers 8 bases. The sequence was collected from a woman in her sixties with acute or convalescent COVID-19. The sequenced sample consisted of peripheral blood. The CDR3 DNA follows: TGCAGCGTTCACCCTAGATCCGCGGGAGGATCCTACAATGAGCAGTTCTTC. Translated, it gives CSVHPRSAGGSYNEQFF.